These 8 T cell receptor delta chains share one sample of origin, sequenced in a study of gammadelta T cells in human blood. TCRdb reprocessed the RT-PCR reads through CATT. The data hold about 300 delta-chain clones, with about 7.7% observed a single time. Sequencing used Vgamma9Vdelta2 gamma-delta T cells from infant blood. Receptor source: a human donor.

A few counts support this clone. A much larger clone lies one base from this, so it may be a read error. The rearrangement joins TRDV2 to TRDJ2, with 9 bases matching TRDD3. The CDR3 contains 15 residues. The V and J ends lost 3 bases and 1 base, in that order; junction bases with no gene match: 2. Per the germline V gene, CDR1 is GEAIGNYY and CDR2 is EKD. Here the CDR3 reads CACDVLGDLTAQLFF. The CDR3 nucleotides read TGTGCCTGTGACGTACTGGGGGATTTGACAGCACAACTCTTCTTT.

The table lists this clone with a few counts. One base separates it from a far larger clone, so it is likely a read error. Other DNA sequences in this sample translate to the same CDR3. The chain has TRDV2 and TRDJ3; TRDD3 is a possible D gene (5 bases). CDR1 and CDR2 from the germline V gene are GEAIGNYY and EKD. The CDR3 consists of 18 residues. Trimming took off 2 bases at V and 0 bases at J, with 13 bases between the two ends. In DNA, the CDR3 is TGTGCCTGTGACAGTACTGGAGGCTTCTCCTGGGACACCCGACAGATGTTTTTC. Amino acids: CACDSTGGFSWDTRQMFF.

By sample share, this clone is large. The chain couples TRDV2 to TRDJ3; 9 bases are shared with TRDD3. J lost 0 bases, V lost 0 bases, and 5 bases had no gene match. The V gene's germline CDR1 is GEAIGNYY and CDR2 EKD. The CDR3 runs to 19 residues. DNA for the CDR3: TGTGCCTGTGACACCTTACTGGGGGACTACTCCTGGGACACCCGACAGATGTTTTTC. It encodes CACDTLLGDYSWDTRQMFF.

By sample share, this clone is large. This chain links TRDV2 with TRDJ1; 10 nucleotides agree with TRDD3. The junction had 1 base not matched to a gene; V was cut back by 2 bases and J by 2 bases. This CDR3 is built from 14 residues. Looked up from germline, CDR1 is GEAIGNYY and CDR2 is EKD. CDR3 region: CACDKLGDTDKLIF. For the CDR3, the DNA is TGTGCCTGTGACAAACTGGGGGATACCGATAAACTCATCTTT.

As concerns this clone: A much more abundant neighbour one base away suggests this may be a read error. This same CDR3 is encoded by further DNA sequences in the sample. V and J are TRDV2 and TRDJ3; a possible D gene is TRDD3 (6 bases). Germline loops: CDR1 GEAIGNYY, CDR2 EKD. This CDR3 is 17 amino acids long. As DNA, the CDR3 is TGCGCCTGTGACACCGTGCTGGGGAGCTGGGACACCCGACAGATGTTTTTC. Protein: CACDTVLGSWDTRQMFF.

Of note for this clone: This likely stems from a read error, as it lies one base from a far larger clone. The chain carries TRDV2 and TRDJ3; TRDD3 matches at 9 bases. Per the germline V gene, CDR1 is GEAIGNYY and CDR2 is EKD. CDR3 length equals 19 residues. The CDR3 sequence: CACDPVLGESSWDIRQMFF. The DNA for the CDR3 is TGTGCCTGTGACCCCGTACTGGGGGAGAGCTCCTGGGACATCCGACAGATGTTTTTC.

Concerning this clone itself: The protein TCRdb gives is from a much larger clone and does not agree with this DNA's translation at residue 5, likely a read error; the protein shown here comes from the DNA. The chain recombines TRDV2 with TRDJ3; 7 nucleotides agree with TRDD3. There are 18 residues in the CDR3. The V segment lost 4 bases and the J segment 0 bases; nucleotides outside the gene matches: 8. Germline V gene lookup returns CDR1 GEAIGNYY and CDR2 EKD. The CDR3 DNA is TGTGCCTGTGATAATGGGGGACCCTTCTCCTGGGACACCCGACAGATGTTTTTC. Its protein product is CACDNGGPFSWDTRQMFF.

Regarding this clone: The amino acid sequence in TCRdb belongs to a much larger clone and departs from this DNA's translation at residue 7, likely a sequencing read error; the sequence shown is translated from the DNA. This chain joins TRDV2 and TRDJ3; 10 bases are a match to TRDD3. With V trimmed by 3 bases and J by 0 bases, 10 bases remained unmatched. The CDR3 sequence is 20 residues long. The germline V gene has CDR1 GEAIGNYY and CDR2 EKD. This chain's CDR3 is CACDHVMGDTHSWDTRQMFF. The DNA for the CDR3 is TGTGCCTGTGACCACGTAATGGGGGATACCCACTCCTGGGACACCCGACAGATGTTTTTC.